This TCR beta chain was observed in a study of vaccination and CD4 T cells after COVID-19. Study information: Each post-COVID sample was drawn after diagnosis, and the median interval was 101 days (range 35 to 161). In culture, cells were exposed to overlapping spike peptides from SARS-CoV-2, HCoV-NL63, HCoV-OC43 and HCoV-229E.

Study-level points and caveats: Convalescent participants were relatively few, and none had early post-infection timepoints studied.

Cultured CD4+ T-cell DNA underwent Oncomine TCR Beta short-read sequencing. Genomic DNA was taken out of cultured CD4+ T cells by extraction. TCRdb reprocessed the PCR reads via MiXCR and lists one record per CDR3 protein. The sample lists roughly 15,000 distinct CDR3 sequences, approximately 49% seen once, with about 12% in the top ten. The sample's treatment: roughly 11-day PBMC culture with coronavirus spike peptide pools or control peptides (ViraFEST assay). Trimming cost V 0 bases and J 7 bases; bases outside gene matches: 6. CDR3 length equals 14 residues. Germline V gives CDR1 SGHNT, CDR2 YYREEE (reference sequence). Note on this clonotype: Its antigen is unidentified.

The material sequenced was CD4+ T cells from blood, cultured in vitro. The J gene is TRBJ2-7, the V gene TRBV5-4; 8 bases fit TRBD1. The TCR originated in a human donor who had recovered from COVID-19. The CDR3 sequence is CASSLGQGRREQYF. CDR3 nucleotides: TGTGCCAGCAGCTTGGGACAGGGGAGGAGGGAGCAGTACTTC.